Below are 14 T cell receptor beta chains sequenced from a single sample in a study of blood T cell repertoires in COVID-19. Some clones are missing from TCRdb's copy, which holds only in-frame ones; the method was immunoSEQ multiplex PCR. The data show approximately 200,000 clones, with 80% to 90% seen just once and about 7% held by the top ten. Specimen: PBMCs or T cells enriched from blood (not recorded which). These receptors were taken from a man aged 30 to 45 in a cohort exposed to, infected with or recovered from COVID-19 (not recorded which).

The chain is built from TRBV28 and TRBJ1-5, with D hard to call. Per the germline V gene, CDR1 is MDHEN and CDR2 is SYDVKM. V lost 2 bases and J 5 bases, leaving 16 bases between the germline ends. This CDR3 has 16 residues. The CDR3 loop is CASSLKSFRGDQPQHF. The CDR3 DNA follows: TGTGCCAGCAGTTTAAAAAGTTTTCGGGGAGATCAGCCCCAGCATTTT. Filled out from reference TRBV28 and TRBJ1-5, the complete variable domain reads DVKVTQSSRYLVKRTGEKVFLECVQDMDHENMFWYRQDPGLGLRLIYFSYDVKMKEKGDIPEGYSVSREKKERFSLILESASTNQTSMYLCASSLKSFRGDQPQHFGDGTRLSIL.

The rearrangement links TRBV29-1 to TRBJ1-5; 11 bases align to TRBD1. V lost 4 bases and J lost 5; bases outside the gene matches: 4. Germline loops: CDR1 SQVTM, CDR2 ANQGSEA. This CDR3 comprises 14 residues. Here the CDR3 reads CSVAGQGAYQPQHF. The DNA of the CDR3 is TGCAGCGTTGCCGGACAGGGGGCTTATCAGCCCCAGCATTTT.

This rearrangement joins TRBV12-3 or TRBV12-4 to TRBJ2-7; D unresolved. CDR3 length: 12 residues. The V end lost 5 bases, the J end lost 1 base, and 6 bases lay between the germline ends. CDR3 nucleotide sequence: TGTGCCAGCAGTATCGGGTCCTACGAGCAGTACTTC. Encoded protein: CASSIGSYEQYF.

V and J are TRBV5-1 and TRBJ1-5; D remains ambiguous. Looked up from germline, CDR1 is SGHRS and CDR2 is YFSETQ. V dropped 3 bases and J dropped 3 bases, with 10 bases sitting between them. The CDR3 consists of 14 residues. The CDR3 bases are TGCGCCAGCAGCTCGGAGGGCCCCAATCAGCCCCAGCATTTT. This codes for CASSSEGPNQPQHF.

This chain joins TRBV5-1 and TRBJ1-1; 7 nucleotides agree with TRBD1. CDR1 and CDR2 from the germline V gene are SGHRS and YFSETQ. This CDR3 is built from 13 residues. V trimming: 4 bases; J trimming: 10 bases; junction bases outside the gene matches: 10. The CDR3 DNA sequence: TGCGCCAGCAGCACCGGACGGGACAGTGGAGCTTTCTTT. Protein product: CASSTGRDSGAFF.

As DNA, the CDR3 is TGTGCCAGCAGGACGGACCGGGACAGTACCGAAAAACTGTTTTTT. Encoded protein: CASRTDRDSTEKLFF. The chain has TRBV5-4 and TRBJ1-4, with TRBD1 matching over 7 bases. Germline trimming cut 5 bases from V and 8 bases from J; bases unmatched to any gene: 12. Germline CDR1 and CDR2: SGHNT and YYREEE (reference sequence). This CDR3 is 15 amino acids long.

In this sample, this clone turned up a few times. The rearrangement uses TRBV12-5 and TRBJ2-7; tentatively, D is TRBD1 (6 bases). The CDR3 length is 13 residues. Germline CDR1 and CDR2: LGHNT and FRNRAP. Trimming shortened V by 6 bases and J by 1 base, and 10 bases separated the two germline ends. CDR3 DNA sequence: TGTGCTAGTGGAGGACAGAGTTCCTACGAGCAGTACTTC. As protein: CASGGQSSYEQYF.

This CDR3 is CASSVVSGSGTDTQYF. The DNA of the CDR3 is TGTGCCAGCAGCGTAGTTAGCGGGAGCGGTACAGATACGCAGTATTTT. This chain joins TRBV9 and TRBJ2-3, with TRBD2 matching over 9 bases. From germline, CDR1 is SGDLS and CDR2 YYNGEE. The CDR3 contains 16 residues. V shed 0 bases, J shed 3 bases, and the junction held 5 bases outside the gene matches.

In this sample, this clone turned up a few times. The rearrangement joins TRBV19 to TRBJ1-2; 7 bases map to TRBD1. CDR1 is LNHDA and CDR2 is SQIVND in the germline V gene (reference sequence). The trim removed 3 bases at V and 4 bases at J, leaving 8 bases unmatched. The CDR3 sequence is 15 residues long. CDR3 amino acids: CASSIRDRALYGYTF. CDR3 DNA sequence: TGTGCCAGTAGTATTCGAGACAGGGCTCTCTATGGCTACACCTTC.

This chain links TRBV7-9 with TRBJ2-7; 7 positions agree with TRBD2. Germline loops: CDR1 SEHNR, CDR2 FQNEAQ (reference sequence). The CDR3 is made up of 15 amino acids. V shed 2 bases, J shed 0 bases, and the junction held 4 bases outside the gene matches. The CDR3 reads CASSLTQRGSYEQYF. CDR3 nucleotides: TGTGCCAGCAGCTTAACCCAGCGGGGCTCCTACGAGCAGTACTTC.

Worth noting for this clone: Other DNA sequences within the sample encode an identical CDR3. This chain links TRBV5-1 with TRBJ2-7; possible D gene TRBD1, 5 bases. V shed 2 bases and J shed 0 bases, with 9 bases lying between them. Germline CDR1 and CDR2: SGHRS and YFSETQ. This CDR3 is built from 14 residues. CDR3 nucleotides: TGCGCCAGCAGCTTAACAGGCTCCTCCTACGAGCAGTACTTC. Its protein product is CASSLTGSSYEQYF.

The rearrangement uses TRBV19 and TRBJ2-7; TRBD2 matches 8 bases. The junction had 7 bases not matched to a gene; V was cut back by 6 bases and J by 9 bases. This CDR3 spans 12 amino acids. Per the germline V gene, CDR1 is LNHDA and CDR2 is SQIVND (reference sequence). For the CDR3, the DNA is TGTGCCAGTAGCCCCGGGGGGGAGTGGCAGTACTTC. Protein: CASSPGGEWQYF.

This chain's CDR3 is CASSSTGTLDNEQFF. The DNA for the CDR3 is TGTGCCAGCAGCTCAACCGGGACACTTGACAATGAGCAGTTCTTC. The rearrangement links TRBV13 to TRBJ2-1, with D tentatively TRBD1 (6 bases). V was pared by 4 bases and J by 5 bases, with 15 bases between. This CDR3 contains 15 residues. The germline V gene encodes CDR1 PRHDT and CDR2 FYEKMQ (reference sequence).

The chain has TRBV11-2 and TRBJ2-4; 8 nucleotides line up with TRBD2. The CDR3 is 18 amino acids. The germline CDR1 and CDR2 sequences are SGHAT and FQNNGV. The ends lost 2 bases at V and 1 base at J; junction bases unmatched: 10. The chain's CDR3 is CASSLFLAGWTAKNIQYF. DNA of the CDR3: TGTGCCAGCAGCTTATTTCTAGCGGGTTGGACTGCCAAAAACATTCAGTACTTC.